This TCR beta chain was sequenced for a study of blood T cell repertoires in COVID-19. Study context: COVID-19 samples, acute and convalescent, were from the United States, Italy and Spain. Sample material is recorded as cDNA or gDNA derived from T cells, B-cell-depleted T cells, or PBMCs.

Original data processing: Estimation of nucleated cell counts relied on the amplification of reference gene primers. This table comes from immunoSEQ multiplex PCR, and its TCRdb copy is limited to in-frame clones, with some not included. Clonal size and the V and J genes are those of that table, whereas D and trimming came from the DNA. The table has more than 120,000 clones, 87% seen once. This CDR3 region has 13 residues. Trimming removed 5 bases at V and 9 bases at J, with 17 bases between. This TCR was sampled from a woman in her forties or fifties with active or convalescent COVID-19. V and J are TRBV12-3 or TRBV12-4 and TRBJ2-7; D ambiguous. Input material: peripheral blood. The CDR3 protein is CASSGPNGIRQYF. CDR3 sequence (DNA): TGTGCCAGCAGTGGGCCCAATGGAATCCGGCAGTACTTC.